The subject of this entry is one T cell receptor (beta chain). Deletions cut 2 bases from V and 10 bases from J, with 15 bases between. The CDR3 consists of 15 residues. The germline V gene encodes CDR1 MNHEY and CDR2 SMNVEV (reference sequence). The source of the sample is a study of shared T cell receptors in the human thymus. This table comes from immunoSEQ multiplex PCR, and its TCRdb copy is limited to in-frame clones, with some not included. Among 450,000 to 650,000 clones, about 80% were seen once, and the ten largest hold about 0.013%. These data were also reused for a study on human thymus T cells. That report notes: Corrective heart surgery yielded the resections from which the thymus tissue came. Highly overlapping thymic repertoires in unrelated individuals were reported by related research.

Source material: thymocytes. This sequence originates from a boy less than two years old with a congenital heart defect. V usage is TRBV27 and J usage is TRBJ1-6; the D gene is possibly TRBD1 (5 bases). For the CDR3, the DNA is TGTGCCAGCAGTTTAAGAAGGGGAAGTCCATCACCCCTCCACTTT. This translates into CASSLRRGSPSPLHF.